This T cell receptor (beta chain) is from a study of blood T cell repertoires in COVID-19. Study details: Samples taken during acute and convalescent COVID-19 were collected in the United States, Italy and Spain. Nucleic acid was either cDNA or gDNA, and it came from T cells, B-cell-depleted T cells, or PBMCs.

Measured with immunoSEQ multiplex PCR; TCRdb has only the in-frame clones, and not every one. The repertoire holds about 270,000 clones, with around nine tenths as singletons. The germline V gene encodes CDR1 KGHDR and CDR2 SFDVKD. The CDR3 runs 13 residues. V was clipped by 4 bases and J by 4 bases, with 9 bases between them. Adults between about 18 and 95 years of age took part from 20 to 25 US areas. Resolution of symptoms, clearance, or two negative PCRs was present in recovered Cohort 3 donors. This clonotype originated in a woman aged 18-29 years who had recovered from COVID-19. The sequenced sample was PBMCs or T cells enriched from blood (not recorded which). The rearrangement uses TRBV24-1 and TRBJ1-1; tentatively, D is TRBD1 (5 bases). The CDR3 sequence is CATSDRGGTEAFF. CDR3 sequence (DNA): TGTGCCACCAGTGACCGGGGGGGCACTGAAGCTTTCTTT.